The rows below give T cell receptor beta chains drawn from one sample of a study of vaccination effects on CD4 cells after COVID-19. Libraries were prepared by immunoSEQ multiplex PCR; TCRdb keeps only in-frame clonotypes and omits some of them. The sample records tens of thousands of clones, around 77% being singletons. Their specific antigens are unknown. Sequencing was performed on CD4+ T cells from PBMCs cultured with HCoV-NL63 spike peptides, taken before COVID-19 vaccination. The receptors here all came from a human donor who received a COVID-19 vaccine. Each CDR3 is given with its conserved first and last residue. A D gene is named only where the DNA matches it firmly. The size field is filled for only some rows; it gives once, few, many or a size class.

abundance	len	d_gene	v_gene	j_gene	CDR3aa	CDR3nt
NA	12	NA	TRBV12-3/TRBV12-4	TRBJ2-1	CASSKRLGEQFF	TGTGCCAGCAGTAAACGGCTAGGTGAGCAGTTCTTC
few	14	NA	TRBV28	TRBJ1-6	CASSLGHVSSPLHF	TGTGCCAGCAGTTTGGGTCACGTTTCATCGCCCCTCCACTTT
NA	15	TRBD1	TRBV3-1/TRBV3-2	TRBJ1-4	CASSPRTGDNEKLFF	TGTGCCAGCAGCCCCAGGACAGGGGATAATGAAAAACTGTTTTTT
NA	15	NA	TRBV7-3	TRBJ2-5	CASSLIPGPQETQYF	TGTGCCAGCAGCTTAATTCCAGGGCCTCAAGAGACCCAGTACTTC
NA	10	NA	TRBV20-1	TRBJ2-5	CSAISETQYF	TGCAGTGCTATTTCAGAGACCCAGTACTTC
few	14	TRBD1	TRBV7-2	TRBJ1-1	CASSWQGVNTEAFF	TGTGCCAGCAGCTGGCAGGGGGTGAACACTGAAGCTTTCTTT
NA	11	NA	TRBV5-6	TRBJ1-2	CASSLGLLYTF	TGTGCCAGCAGCTTGGGACTGCTCTACACCTTC
NA	16	NA	TRBV7-8	TRBJ2-2	CASSTDGLINTGELFF	TGTGCCAGCAGCACCGACGGGCTCATAAACACCGGGGAGCTGTTTTTT
NA	13	TRBD1	TRBV12-3/TRBV12-4	TRBJ1-2	CASSRGQLYGYTF	TGTGCCAGCAGCCGGGGACAGCTTTATGGCTACACCTTC
NA	13	NA	TRBV19	TRBJ1-5	CASSSPFSEPQHF	TGTGCCAGTAGTTCCCCCTTTAGTGAGCCCCAGCATTTT
NA	14	NA	TRBV5-4	TRBJ1-2	CASSLWSPGGGYTF	TGTGCCAGCAGCTTGTGGTCCCCGGGAGGCGGCTACACCTTC
NA	16	NA	TRBV6-4	TRBJ2-3	CASSEEGGGLPFTQYF	TGTGCCAGCAGTGAAGAAGGGGGAGGTCTACCTTTTACGCAGTATTTT
NA	15	TRBD1	TRBV5-1	TRBJ2-5	CASSVLDTGVETQYF	TGCGCCAGCAGCGTACTGGACACAGGGGTGGAGACCCAGTACTTC
NA	15	TRBD2	TRBV6-6	TRBJ2-1	CASSRLAGAYNEQFF	TGTGCCAGCAGTCGTCTAGCGGGGGCTTATAATGAGCAGTTCTTC
NA	13	NA	TRBV29-1	TRBJ1-4	CSVQGGPNEKLFF	TGCAGCGTCCAGGGAGGACCTAATGAAAAACTGTTTTTT
NA	16	NA	TRBV4-3	TRBJ2-6	CASSQDRLPGANVLTF	TGCGCCAGCAGCCAAGATAGGCTCCCTGGGGCCAACGTCCTGACTTTC
NA	12	NA	TRBV3-1/TRBV3-2	TRBJ1-2	CASSLVNYGYTF	TGTGCCAGCAGCCTCGTAAACTATGGCTACACCTTC
NA	15	NA	TRBV6-5	TRBJ2-2	CASTQAAGTAGELFF	TGTGCCAGCACCCAAGCTGCGGGGACCGCCGGGGAGCTGTTTTTT
NA	13	NA	TRBV7-2	TRBJ1-2	CASSFDARGGYTF	TGTGCCAGCAGCTTCGATGCCCGGGGTGGCTACACCTTC
NA	14	TRBD1	TRBV2	TRBJ1-4	CASSARGANEKLFF	TGTGCCAGCAGTGCCAGGGGGGCTAATGAAAAACTGTTTTTT
few	14	NA	TRBV5-1	TRBJ2-1	CASSLVTANNEQFF	TGCGCCAGCAGCTTGGTGACAGCAAACAATGAGCAGTTCTTC
few	16	TRBD1	TRBV19	TRBJ1-3	CASSTSQTGEWNTIYF	TGTGCCAGTAGTACCTCCCAGACAGGGGAGTGGAACACCATATATTTT
NA	13	NA	TRBV19	TRBJ1-1	CASSTGLGTEAFF	TGTGCCAGTTCAACAGGGTTGGGTACTGAAGCTTTCTTT
NA	13	TRBD1	TRBV30	TRBJ1-6	CAWSQGGNSPLHF	TGTGCCTGGAGTCAGGGGGGTAATTCACCCCTCCACTTT
NA	14	NA	TRBV7-2	TRBJ1-1	CASSRDSRNTEAFF	TGTGCCAGCAGCAGAGACAGCAGGAACACTGAAGCTTTCTTT
NA	14	NA	TRBV2	TRBJ1-4	CASGDRAFNEKLFF	TGTGCCAGCGGCGATCGGGCCTTTAATGAAAAACTGTTTTTT
few	13	NA	TRBV12-3/TRBV12-4	TRBJ2-2	CASSQIEPGELFF	TGTGCCAGCAGTCAGATAGAGCCCGGGGAGCTGTTTTTT
NA	14	NA	TRBV7-8	TRBJ2-5	CASSLEYREETQYF	TGTGCCAGCAGCTTAGAGTATCGGGAAGAGACCCAGTACTTC
NA	15	TRBD1	TRBV5-8	TRBJ2-5	CASSLYRGTQETQYF	TGTGCCAGCAGCTTGTACAGGGGGACCCAAGAGACCCAGTACTTC
NA	16	NA	TRBV6-2/TRBV6-3	TRBJ2-3	CASSYSPQGSTDTQYF	TGTGCCAGCAGTTACTCGCCCCAGGGCTCAACAGATACGCAGTATTTT
NA	16	TRBD1	TRBV5-5	TRBJ2-1	CASTRTGTGNGNEQFF	TGTGCCAGCACGCGAACCGGGACAGGGAATGGCAATGAGCAGTTCTTC
NA	14	NA	TRBV27	TRBJ1-2	CASSLFGGADGYTF	TGTGCCAGCAGTTTATTTGGGGGCGCGGATGGCTACACCTTC
NA	16	NA	TRBV5-6	TRBJ2-4	CASSGGLTIAKNIQYF	TGTGCCAGCAGCGGCGGCCTGACAATAGCCAAAAACATTCAGTACTTC
NA	15	NA	TRBV5-1	TRBJ2-2	CASNGGAANTGELFF	TGCGCCAGCAATGGGGGGGCAGCGAACACCGGGGAGCTGTTTTTT
NA	14	NA	TRBV19	TRBJ1-6	CASSMQQNNSPLHF	TGTGCCAGTAGTATGCAGCAAAATAATTCACCCCTCCACTTT
NA	14	NA	TRBV29-1	TRBJ2-5	CSVGVAIVQETQYF	TGCAGCGTTGGGGTAGCGATAGTCCAAGAGACCCAGTACTTC
NA	15	NA	TRBV7-2	TRBJ1-2	CASSLGGVSNYGYTF	TGTGCCAGCAGCTTAGGGGGGGTCTCTAACTATGGCTACACCTTC
NA	15	NA	TRBV4-1	TRBJ1-3	CASSQVYRDGNTIYF	TGCGCCAGCAGCCAAGTCTACAGGGATGGAAACACCATATATTTT
NA	14	NA	TRBV5-6	TRBJ2-1	CASSLVVSYNEQFF	TGTGCCAGCAGCTTAGTCGTCAGCTACAATGAGCAGTTCTTC
NA	13	NA	TRBV30	TRBJ1-3	CAWSVTAGNTIYF	TGTGCCTGGAGTGTGACAGCTGGAAACACCATATATTTT
NA	15	NA	TRBV7-2	TRBJ2-3	CASSLGPLPTDTQYF	TGTGCCAGCAGCTTAGGTCCACTTCCCACAGATACGCAGTATTTT
NA	15	TRBD1	TRBV19	TRBJ2-5	CASSRDRGTQETQYF	TGTGCCAGTAGTCGGGACAGGGGTACCCAAGAGACCCAGTACTTC
NA	13	NA	TRBV10-1	TRBJ2-5	CASSRDPQETQYF	TGCGCCAGCAGCCGGGACCCCCAAGAGACCCAGTACTTC
NA	13	TRBD1	TRBV6-5	TRBJ1-4	CAIARDRGEKLFF	TGTGCCATCGCCCGGGACAGGGGCGAAAAACTGTTTTTT
few	14	NA	TRBV10-1	TRBJ1-2	CASSEIRGASGYTF	TGCGCCAGCAGTGAGATTCGGGGGGCGTCTGGCTACACCTTC
NA	13	NA	TRBV12-5	TRBJ2-3	CASGLEGTSTQYF	TGTGCTAGTGGTTTGGAGGGGACGTCTACGCAGTATTTT